This TCR beta chain was sequenced in a study of blood T cell repertoires in COVID-19. Looking at the study overall: Samples came from the United States, Italy and Spain, spanning acute and convalescent COVID-19.

Sequenced by immunoSEQ multiplex PCR; TCRdb stores in-frame clones only, minus some. This table has roughly 56,000 clones, about 91% appearing once. V was pared by 5 bases and J by 0 bases, with 13 bases between. The CDR3 length is 16 residues. Germline CDR1 reads SEHNR; CDR2 reads FQNEAQ (reference sequence). Sequencing was performed on peripheral blood. The chain couples TRBV7-9 to TRBJ1-4; D is perhaps TRBD1 (5 bases). This clonotype was sampled from a man aged 45-65 years with active COVID-19. CDR3 residues: CASSSDRGSTNEKLFF. The DNA for the CDR3 is TGTGCCAGCAGCAGTGATCGGGGGTCAACTAATGAAAAACTGTTTTTT.